The 24 T cell receptor beta chains reported below all come from one sample, sequenced in a study of T cells after yellow fever vaccination. TCRdb re-called the 5' RACE reads through MiXCR, storing one row per CDR3 protein. The table lists over 250,000 distinct CDR3 sequences, about 5% of them singletons. This sample comprised CD4+ T cells sorted from PBMCs, obtained on the day of the yellow fever booster vaccination. The receptors were gathered from a young man who received the YFV17D yellow fever vaccine.

The table lists this clonotype with a few counts. This chain links TRBV12-3 or TRBV12-4 with TRBJ1-2; tentatively, D is TRBD1 (5 bases). V gave up 2 bases and J gave up 6 bases, with 10 bases separating them. The CDR3 runs to 13 residues. CDR3: CASSLTGEDGYTF. CDR3 in DNA: TGTGCCAGCAGTTTAACGGGGGAGGATGGCTACACCTTC.

The V call is TRBV10-3, the J call TRBJ1-2; D might be TRBD1 (6 bases). CDR1 is ENHRY, CDR2 SYGVKD, per germline. The CDR3 runs 15 residues. The ends were cut back, 9 bases at V and 4 bases at J, with 21 bases in the middle. In DNA, the CDR3 is TGTGCCATATCGTATGGACAGCGGACGTCCTATGGCTACACCTTC. Encoded protein: CAISYGQRTSYGYTF.

The chain carries TRBV10-3 and TRBJ1-2, with 9 bases fitting TRBD1. CDR1 and CDR2 (germline): ENHRY, SYGVKD. The CDR3 has 13 amino acids. The ends lost 8 bases at V and 2 bases at J; junction bases unmatched: 3. CDR3 region: CAIRGQGNYGYTF. In nucleotides, the CDR3 is TGTGCCATCCGCGGACAGGGGAACTATGGCTACACCTTC.

This clonotype was picked up many times. This sequence joins TRBV2 and TRBJ2-2; 9 bases map to TRBD1. Germline-derived CDR1 and CDR2 are SNHLY and FYNNEI. This CDR3 is 16 amino acids long. Trimming removed 7 bases from V and 5 bases from J; junction bases left unmatched: 11. The CDR3 sequence: CASTTHRGPGTGELFF. CDR3 DNA sequence: TGTGCCAGCACTACCCACAGGGGGCCGGGGACCGGGGAGCTGTTTTTT.

The J gene is TRBJ2-5, the V gene TRBV7-2; D possibly matches TRBD1 or TRBD2 (5 bases each). Deletions cut 5 bases from V and 1 base from J, with 11 bases between. This CDR3 has 14 amino acids. The V gene's germline CDR1 is SGHTA and CDR2 FQGNSA. The CDR3, as DNA: TGTGCCAGCAGCGCCCTAGGGACCCAAGAGACCCAGTACTTC. Its translation: CASSALGTQETQYF.

This clonotype was seen ten or more times. The V call is TRBV7-9, the J call TRBJ2-3; the match to TRBD2 covers 8 bases. The V gene end was trimmed by 0 bases and the J gene end by 5 bases; junction bases not matched to a gene: 1. Germline V lookup: CDR1 SEHNR, CDR2 FQNEAQ (reference sequence). The CDR3 has 14 residues. The CDR3 spells CASSLAGLVDTQYF. The CDR3 DNA sequence: TGTGCCAGCAGCTTAGCGGGACTAGTAGATACGCAGTATTTT. The variable domain in full, completed from reference TRBV7-9 and TRBJ2-3, reads DTGVSQNPRHKITKRGQNVTFRCDPISEHNRLYWYRQTLGQGPEFLTYFQNEAQLEKSRLLSDRFSAERPKGSFSTLEIQRTEQGDSAMYLCASSLAGLVDTQYFGPGTRLTVL.

This clonotype was counted between two and nine times. J is TRBJ2-3 and V is TRBV5-1; a weak D match, TRBD1 (5 bases). Germline CDR1 reads SGHRS; CDR2 reads YFSETQ. This CDR3 is built from 15 residues. The V end lost 3 bases, the J end lost 0 bases, and 11 bases lay between the germline ends. The CDR3 loop reads CASSSQGPSTDTQYF. The CDR3 coding sequence is TGCGCCAGCAGCTCGCAGGGCCCTAGCACAGATACGCAGTATTTT.

Many counts were recorded for this clonotype. The rearrangement joins TRBV5-1 to TRBJ2-2; 8 nucleotides agree with TRBD2. CDR1 and CDR2 from the germline V gene are SGHRS and YFSETQ. J gave up 1 base and V 1 base, and 0 bases lay outside the gene matches. The CDR3 covers 15 residues. Written as DNA, the CDR3 is TGCGCCAGCAGCTTGACTAGCGGGAACACCGGGGAGCTGTTTTTT. Its translation is CASSLTSGNTGELFF.

This clonotype has only a few counts. This chain uses TRBV29-1 with TRBJ2-1; 11 bases are a match to TRBD1. CDR1 is SQVTM and CDR2 is ANQGSEA in the germline V gene. Germline trimming cut 4 bases from V and 3 bases from J; bases unmatched to any gene: 2. The length of the CDR3 is 14 residues. The CDR3 loop reads CSVAGQGDYNEQFF. The CDR3 DNA is TGCAGCGTTGCGGGACAGGGGGACTACAATGAGCAGTTCTTC.

The table lists this clonotype with many counts. The chain has TRBV5-1 and TRBJ2-2; TRBD1 aligns across 8 bases. The V gene end was trimmed by 1 base and the J gene end by 0 bases; junction bases not matched to a gene: 11. This CDR3 has 19 residues. The germline gives CDR1 SGHRS, CDR2 YFSETQ. The chain's CDR3 is CASSLPWKGQGANTGELFF. For the CDR3, the DNA is TGCGCCAGCAGCTTGCCTTGGAAAGGACAGGGCGCGAACACCGGGGAGCTGTTTTTT.

This clonotype was counted only a few times. This chain joins TRBV6-1 and TRBJ2-7, with 7 positions matching TRBD2. CDR3 length equals 12 residues. J gave up 3 bases and V 11 bases, and 7 bases lay outside the gene matches. CDR1 MNHNS and CDR2 SASEGT come from the germline V gene. The CDR3 here is CAHGRGSYEQYV. CDR3 in DNA: TGTGCCCATGGGAGGGGCAGCTACGAGCAGTACGTC.

The chain links TRBV7-2 to TRBJ2-3; D could derive from TRBD1 or TRBD2 (5 bases each). Deletions cut 5 bases from V and 8 bases from J, with 11 bases between. This CDR3 is built from 12 residues. Germline-derived CDR1 and CDR2 are SGHTA and FQGNSA. The CDR3 region is CASSTWGTTQYF. CDR3 sequence (DNA): TGTGCCAGCAGCACGTGGGGGACTACGCAGTATTTT.

This clonotype was observed many times. The rearrangement joins TRBV5-1 to TRBJ1-1; weak D call: TRBD1 (5 bases). Germline loops: CDR1 SGHRS, CDR2 YFSETQ. V was cut by 4 bases and J by 0 bases, with 22 bases left in between. The CDR3 is 18 residues long. The CDR3 region is CASSPRDLDFMMNTEAFF. The CDR3 coding sequence is TGCGCCAGCAGCCCCCGGGACCTTGACTTTATGATGAACACTGAAGCTTTCTTT.

Ten or more counts support this clonotype. J is TRBJ2-5 and V is TRBV20-1; D remains ambiguous. V was clipped by 8 bases and J by 1 base, with 5 bases between them. The CDR3 loop spans 10 amino acids. Germline CDR1 and CDR2: DFQATT and SNEGSKA (reference sequence). Written as DNA, the CDR3 is TGCAGTCTCTCCCAAGAGACCCAGTACTTC. Translating it yields CSLSQETQYF.

The rearrangement links TRBV5-4 to TRBJ1-4; no firm D call. The germline V gene encodes CDR1 SGHNT and CDR2 YYREEE (reference sequence). The V gene lost 4 bases and the J gene lost 6 bases, with 16 bases spanning the gap. This CDR3 is built from 15 residues. The CDR3 spells CASSADWRVDEKLFF. The CDR3 bases are TGTGCCAGCAGCGCCGACTGGAGAGTAGATGAAAAACTGTTTTTT.

The chain links TRBV3-1 to TRBJ2-6, with D possibly being TRBD1 (5 bases). CDR1 is LGHDT, CDR2 YNNKEL, per germline (reference sequence). This CDR3 has 17 residues. Trimming left V 0 bases short and J 0 bases short, with 9 bases between. The chain's CDR3 is CASSQEQGSSGANVLTF. The DNA of the CDR3 is TGTGCCAGCAGCCAAGAGCAGGGTAGCTCTGGGGCCAACGTCCTGACTTTC.

The table lists this clonotype with a few counts. V usage is TRBV12-3 or TRBV12-4 and J usage is TRBJ2-5; a possible D gene is TRBD2 (6 bases). V was shortened by 6 bases and J by 2 bases, with 16 bases between the two germline ends. The CDR3 loop spans 15 amino acids. The CDR3 nucleotides read TGTGCCAGCAGCCAAGACGCGGGGTCGCAAGAGACCCAGTACTTC. It translates to CASSQDAGSQETQYF.

This clonotype turned up a few times. This chain uses TRBV10-3 with TRBJ2-7; TRBD1 aligns across 8 bases. Germline V gives CDR1 ENHRY, CDR2 SYGVKD. CDR3 length equals 14 residues. The V gene end was trimmed by 6 bases and the J gene end by 0 bases; junction bases not matched to a gene: 4. The CDR3 DNA reads as TGTGCCATCAGCCAGACAGGGGACTCCTACGAGCAGTACTTC. Translating it yields CAISQTGDSYEQYF.

There are a few counts of this clonotype. CDR3 sequence reads: CASSSHGMRGTYNEQFF. The DNA of the CDR3 is TGTGCCAGCAGCTCCCATGGGATGCGGGGGACGTACAATGAGCAGTTCTTC. The V and J genes are TRBV11-2 and TRBJ2-1; 7 bases map to TRBD2. V shed 4 bases and J 4 bases; nucleotides not matched to a gene: 13. This CDR3 comprises 17 residues. Per germline, CDR1 SGHAT and CDR2 FQNNGV.

Ten or more counts support this clonotype. The junction does not match germline at one end; this may be a read error. The V and J genes are TRBV20-1 and TRBJ2-1; unclear D gene. Germline V gives CDR1 DFQATT, CDR2 SNEGSKA (reference sequence). The CDR3 loop spans 10 amino acids. CDR3 DNA sequence: TGCAGTGCCGACTCGGTTAGCTTGGTCTTC. The encoded protein is CSADSVSLVF.

This clonotype appeared a few times. The chain recombines TRBV10-2 with TRBJ1-2; 8 bases align to TRBD1. Germline lookup yields CDR1 WSHSY and CDR2 SAAADI. The V and J ends lost 8 bases and 5 bases, in that order; junction bases with no gene match: 13. The CDR3 loop spans 15 amino acids. The CDR3 sequence is CASVERTGSEYGYTF. The CDR3 DNA reads as TGCGCCAGCGTGGAGAGGACAGGGTCGGAGTATGGCTACACCTTC.

The V gene is TRBV7-9, the J gene TRBJ1-1; possibly TRBD1 for D (5 bases). Per germline, CDR1 SEHNR and CDR2 FQNEAQ (reference sequence). Trimming left V 2 bases short and J 4 bases short, with 29 bases between. The CDR3 is 20 amino acids. The CDR3 nucleotides read TGTGCCAGCAGCTTATTTTTATTATGGGAGGGGACCGAACGAAGCACTGAAGCTTTCTTT. The encoded protein is CASSLFLLWEGTERSTEAFF.

This chain joins TRBV12-3 or TRBV12-4 and TRBJ2-7, with D possibly TRBD1 on 6 matching bases. The CDR3 is 12 residues long. Trimming removed 8 bases at V and 6 bases at J, with 14 bases between. The CDR3 here is CASGSQGVEQYF. In DNA, the CDR3 is TGTGCCAGCGGGTCACAGGGCGTCGAGCAGTACTTC.

In this sample, this clonotype turned up many times. The chain combines TRBV29-1 with TRBJ2-7; TRBD1 aligns across 7 bases. With 7 bases clipped from V and 2 bases from J, the junction kept 8 bases outside the gene matches. CDR1 and CDR2 (germline): SQVTM, ANQGSEA. CDR3 length equals 13 residues. The CDR3 sequence: CSGGTASPYEQYF. CDR3 sequence (DNA): TGCAGCGGGGGGACAGCCTCCCCCTACGAGCAGTACTTC.